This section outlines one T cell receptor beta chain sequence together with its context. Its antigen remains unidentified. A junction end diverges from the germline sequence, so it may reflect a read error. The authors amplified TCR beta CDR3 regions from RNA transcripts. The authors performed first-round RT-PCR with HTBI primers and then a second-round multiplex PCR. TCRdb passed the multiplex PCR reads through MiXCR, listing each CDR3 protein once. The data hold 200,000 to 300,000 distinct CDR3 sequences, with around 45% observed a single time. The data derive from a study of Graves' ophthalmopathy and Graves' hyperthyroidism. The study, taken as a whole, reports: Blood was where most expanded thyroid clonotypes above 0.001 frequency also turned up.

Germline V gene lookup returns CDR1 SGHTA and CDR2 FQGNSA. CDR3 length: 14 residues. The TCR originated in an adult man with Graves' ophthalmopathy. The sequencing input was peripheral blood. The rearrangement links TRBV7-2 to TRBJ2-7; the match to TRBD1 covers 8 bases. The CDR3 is CASSLDRGTYEQYF. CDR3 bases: TGTGCCAGCAGTTTAGACAGGGGAACCTACGAGCAGTACTTC.